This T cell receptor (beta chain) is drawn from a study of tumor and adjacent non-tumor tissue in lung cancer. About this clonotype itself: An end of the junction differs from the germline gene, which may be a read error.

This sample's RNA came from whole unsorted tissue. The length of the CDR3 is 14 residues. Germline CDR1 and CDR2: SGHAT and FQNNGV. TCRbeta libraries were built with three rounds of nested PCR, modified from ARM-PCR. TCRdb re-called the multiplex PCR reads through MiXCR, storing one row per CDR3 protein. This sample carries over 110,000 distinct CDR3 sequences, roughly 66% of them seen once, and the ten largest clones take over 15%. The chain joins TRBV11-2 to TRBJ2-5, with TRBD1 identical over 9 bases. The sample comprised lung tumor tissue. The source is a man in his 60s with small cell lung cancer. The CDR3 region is CASSSWTGVEIQYF. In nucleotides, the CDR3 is TGTGCCAGCAGCTCATGGACAGGGGTTGAGATCCAGTACTTC.